This T cell receptor (beta chain) was captured in a study of OX40 agonist ivuxolimab in advanced cancers. Study-level background: Patients were dosed intravenously with ivuxolimab at 0.01 to 10 mg/kg every 2 weeks.

Sequenced by immunoSEQ multiplex PCR; TCRdb stores in-frame clones only, minus some. Here the sample spans roughly 100,000 clones, about nine tenths being singletons. CDR3 size: 13 residues. CDR1 and CDR2 from the germline V gene are GTSNPN and SVGIG (reference sequence). The ends were cut back, 2 bases at V and 0 bases at J, with 5 bases in the middle. The sequence was obtained from an adult with an advanced solid tumor such as melanoma, head and neck, liver or kidney cancer. The chain employs TRBV30 and TRBJ2-1; the D is unclear. The sequenced sample was CD4+ or CD8+ T cells sorted from blood, obtained in a trial of the OX40 agonist ivuxolimab. CDR3 nucleotides: TGTGCCTGGAGTCTCAGCTCCTACAATGAGCAGTTCTTC. This translates into CAWSLSSYNEQFF.